This T cell receptor beta chain was captured by sequencing in a study of cytomegalovirus exposure and HLA in healthy donors. The study, taken as a whole, reports: Later analysis indicated greater clonal expansion among HLA-associated TCR beta chains than among equally common other chains. Previous analysis showed most TCR beta V segments were productive about 87% or about 30% of the time.

This CDR3 comprises 18 residues. Researchers ran the PCR with 60 Vbeta and 13 Jbeta primers. Assay used: immunoSEQ multiplex PCR; TCRdb lists only in-frame clones, some missing. This listing includes about 74,000 clones. In regard to this clone: The target antigen is unknown.

This chain connects TRBV12-2 to TRBJ1-5; TRBD1, the table's D call, was not compared with the DNA. TRBV12-2 counts as a pseudogene. The source material was PBMCs. The origin of this receptor is a female donor in good health and CMV-seropositive. CDR3 bases: TGTGCAAGCCCAAACGGCTACAGAAGAAAGCATAGCAATCAGCCCCAGCATTTT. Amino acid sequence: CASPNGYRRKHSNQPQHF.